Listed here are 20 T cell receptor beta chains from one sample, sequenced in a study of blood T cell repertoires in COVID-19. The table came from immunoSEQ multiplex PCR; TCRdb's copy has only in-frame clones and leaves some out. The sample contains more than 250,000 clones, over 75% of which appear only once. Sequences were obtained from peripheral blood. The receptors derive from a human donor in a cohort sampled during active COVID-19.

J is TRBJ1-1 and V is TRBV5-6; the match to TRBD1 covers 7 bases. The length of the CDR3 is 16 residues. Germline trimming cut 1 base from V and 1 base from J; bases unmatched to any gene: 7. Germline assignment: CDR1 SGHDT and CDR2 YYEEEE. This chain's CDR3 is CASSLKSGTANTEAFF. For the CDR3, the DNA is TGTGCCAGCAGCTTGAAATCCGGGACAGCGAACACTGAAGCTTTCTTT.

CDR3 in amino acids: CASSLRTGIDEQFF. The CDR3 DNA sequence: TGCGCCAGCAGCTTGAGGACCGGGATCGATGAGCAGTTCTTC. The J gene is TRBJ2-1, the V gene TRBV5-1; D is possibly TRBD2 (5 bases). The CDR3 has 14 residues. Germline V CDR1 and CDR2: SGHRS, YFSETQ. Trimming removed 1 base at V and 8 bases at J, with 13 bases between.

The V call is TRBV4-2, the J call TRBJ2-7; 10 bases align to TRBD2. With 4 bases clipped from V and 2 bases from J, the junction kept 5 bases outside the gene matches. Germline V gives CDR1 LGHNA, CDR2 YNFKEQ. The CDR3 runs to 15 residues. CDR3 residues: CASSPLAGDPYEQYF. The CDR3 DNA reads TGTGCCAGCAGCCCTCTAGCGGGGGATCCCTACGAGCAGTACTTC.

The rearrangement links TRBV5-1 to TRBJ2-7; TRBD2 matches 12 bases. This CDR3 comprises 16 residues. V gave up 0 bases and J gave up 0 bases; unmatched junction bases: 1. Germline lookup yields CDR1 SGHRS and CDR2 YFSETQ. The CDR3 DNA reads TGCGCCAGCAGCTTGGAGACTAGCGGGAGCTCCTACGAGCAGTACTTC. Protein: CASSLETSGSSYEQYF.

Note on this clone: Different DNA sequences within this sample yield the same CDR3. The chain couples TRBV6-2 or TRBV6-3 to TRBJ1-1; tentative D call: TRBD1 (6 bases). Trimming took off 6 bases at V and 4 bases at J, with 15 bases between the two ends. Germline loops: CDR1 MNHEY, CDR2 SVGEGT. This CDR3 contains 14 residues. CDR3 in amino acids: CASSRTGMATEAFF. CDR3 bases: TGTGCCAGCAGCCGAACAGGGATGGCCACTGAAGCTTTCTTT.

The chain combines TRBV9 with TRBJ2-4; possibly TRBD2 for D (5 bases). The CDR3 length is 13 residues. V lost 4 bases and J lost 9, with 14 bases in between. The germline V gene has CDR1 SGDLS and CDR2 YYNGEE. CDR3 protein: CASSPIRLFIQYF. The CDR3 DNA sequence: TGTGCCAGCAGCCCTATACGACTATTCATTCAGTACTTC. The full variable domain, rest sourced from reference TRBV9 and TRBJ2-4, is DSGVTQTPKHLITATGQRVTLRCSPRSGDLSVYWYQQSLDQGLQFLIQYYNGEERAKGNILERFSAQQFPDLHSELNLSSLELGDSALYFCASSPIRLFIQYFGAGTRLSVL.

The table lists this clone with a count of one. J is TRBJ2-1 and V is TRBV7-2; D possibly corresponds to TRBD2 (5 bases). The CDR3 is 16 residues long. Germline CDR1 is SGHTA and CDR2 is FQGNSA. V dropped 0 bases and J dropped 5 bases, with 14 bases sitting between them. CDR3 residues: CASSLARAMVDNEQFF. In nucleotides, the CDR3 is TGTGCCAGCAGCTTAGCGCGGGCTATGGTTGACAATGAGCAGTTCTTC.

The gene calls are TRBV4-2 and TRBJ2-7; TRBD2 agrees at 7 bases. Germline V gene data show CDR1 as LGHNA and CDR2 as YNFKEQ. The trim removed 1 base at V and 2 bases at J, leaving 8 bases unmatched. The CDR3 has 16 amino acids. The CDR3 region is CASSQVRTGLAYEQYF. The DNA of the CDR3 is TGTGCCAGCAGCCAAGTAAGAACCGGACTAGCCTACGAGCAGTACTTC.

The count of this clone is one. The chain employs TRBV5-1 and TRBJ2-4; D unclear. The CDR3 loop spans 16 amino acids. The germline V gene encodes CDR1 SGHRS and CDR2 YFSETQ. Deletions cut 4 bases from V and 0 bases from J, with 14 bases between. Written as DNA, the CDR3 is TGCGCCAGCAGCCCACATCAAAATTTAGCCAAAAACATTCAGTACTTC. Its protein is CASSPHQNLAKNIQYF.

J is TRBJ1-5 and V is TRBV28; TRBD1 might be the D (6 bases). CDR3 length: 13 residues. CDR1 and CDR2 from the germline V gene are MDHEN and SYDVKM. V was shortened by 5 bases and J by 9 bases, with 14 bases between the two germline ends. The CDR3 nucleotides are TGTGCCAGCAGTAATCCAGGGGAGCGGCCCCAGCATTTT. Translating it yields CASSNPGERPQHF. Using reference TRBV28 and TRBJ1-5 for the parts outside the CDR3, the full variable domain is DVKVTQSSRYLVKRTGEKVFLECVQDMDHENMFWYRQDPGLGLRLIYFSYDVKMKEKGDIPEGYSVSREKKERFSLILESASTNQTSMYLCASSNPGERPQHFGDGTRLSIL.

The J gene is TRBJ2-7, the V gene TRBV28; 10 bases fit TRBD1. The CDR3 is made up of 15 amino acids. V lost 8 bases, J lost 3 bases, and 10 bases stayed unmatched. Germline V gene data show CDR1 as MDHEN and CDR2 as SYDVKM. In DNA, the CDR3 is TGTGCCAGCCGCTTGGGGGGGACAGGGGACTACGAGCAGTACTTC. This translates into CASRLGGTGDYEQYF.

The genes are TRBV5-1 and TRBJ2-3; TRBD2 matches at 13 bases. The CDR3 length is 19 residues. V lost 4 bases, J lost 6 bases, and 17 bases stayed unmatched. The germline V gene has CDR1 SGHRS and CDR2 YFSETQ. CDR3 amino acids: CASSQRPGLAGKEWDTQYF. The CDR3 nucleotides read TGCGCCAGCAGCCAAAGACCGGGACTAGCGGGAAAGGAATGGGATACGCAGTATTTT. Filled out from reference TRBV5-1 and TRBJ2-3, the complete variable domain reads KAGVTQTPRYLIKTRGQQVTLSCSPISGHRSVSWYQQTPGQGLQFLFEYFSETQRNKGNFPGRFSGRQFSNSRSEMNVSTLELGDSALYLCASSQRPGLAGKEWDTQYFGPGTRLTVL.

This chain uses TRBV6-5 with TRBJ1-1, with 7 bases fitting TRBD1. The V and J ends lost 6 bases and 0 bases, in that order; junction bases with no gene match: 4. This CDR3 is built from 14 residues. CDR1 MNHEY and CDR2 SVGAGI come from the germline V gene. As DNA, the CDR3 is TGTGCCAGCAGCGGACAGGTCTTGAACACTGAAGCTTTCTTT. Translating it yields CASSGQVLNTEAFF.

The rearrangement links TRBV5-1 to TRBJ2-3, with D possibly matching TRBD2 (5 bases). V was trimmed by 3 bases and J by 6 bases, leaving 17 bases between them. This CDR3 comprises 15 residues. The germline V gene encodes CDR1 SGHRS and CDR2 YFSETQ. CDR3 sequence (DNA): TGCGCCAGCAGCTCCGGGTTTCGCGGGCGGGATACGCAGTATTTT. As protein: CASSSGFRGRDTQYF.

The rearrangement links TRBV14 to TRBJ2-7, with TRBD2 matching 9 bases. Looked up from germline, CDR1 is SGHDN and CDR2 is FVKESK. With 1 base clipped from V and 3 bases from J, the junction kept 4 bases outside the gene matches. The CDR3 extends over 15 amino acids. For the CDR3, the DNA is TGTGCCAGCAGCCAAGGACTAGCGGTCTTCTACGAGCAGTACTTC. As protein: CASSQGLAVFYEQYF.

The rearrangement links TRBV5-4 to TRBJ2-7, with D maybe TRBD2 (6 bases). Germline V lookup: CDR1 SGHNT, CDR2 YYREEE (reference sequence). Trimming shortened V by 4 bases and J by 3 bases, and 8 bases separated the two germline ends. The CDR3 consists of 12 residues. CDR3: CASSPGSYEQYF. DNA for the CDR3: TGTGCCAGCAGCCCCGGGAGCTACGAGCAGTACTTC.

The chain combines TRBV7-8 with TRBJ1-5; the D gene is possibly TRBD1 (5 bases). Germline V gene sequence: CDR1 SGHVS, CDR2 FQNEAQ. This CDR3 has 14 amino acids. Trimming pared 2 bases from V and 7 bases from J, leaving 12 bases between. CDR3 in amino acids: CASSLQGGSQPQHF. The CDR3 nucleotides read TGTGCCAGCAGCTTACAGGGTGGAAGCCAGCCCCAGCATTTT.

V gene TRBV5-1 combines with J gene TRBJ2-5; 7 bases are a match to TRBD2. Germline V CDR1 and CDR2: SGHRS, YFSETQ. V trimming: 5 bases; J trimming: 5 bases; junction bases outside the gene matches: 12. The CDR3 extends over 15 amino acids. Here the CDR3 reads CASRITGLRTETQYF. CDR3 sequence (DNA): TGCGCCAGCAGAATAACGGGACTACGAACGGAGACCCAGTACTTC. The variable domain in full, completed from reference TRBV5-1 and TRBJ2-5, reads KAGVTQTPRYLIKTRGQQVTLSCSPISGHRSVSWYQQTPGQGLQFLFEYFSETQRNKGNFPGRFSGRQFSNSRSEMNVSTLELGDSALYLCASRITGLRTETQYFGPGTRLLVL.

The rearrangement joins TRBV23-1 to TRBJ1-2; D is unclear. TRBV23-1 is an ORF, and what it does is uncertain. V was pared by 4 bases and J by 7 bases, with 22 bases between. CDR3 length: 16 residues. CDR3 coding DNA: TGCGCCAGCAGTCTATGGAACGGAGGAGGTCGGGGTGGCTACACCTTC. This encodes CASSLWNGGGRGGYTF.

This clone was picked up a small number of times. The chain couples TRBV10-3 to TRBJ1-2, with no clear D. In germline, CDR1 is ENHRY, CDR2 SYGVKD. V dropped 8 bases and J dropped 4 bases, with 20 bases sitting between them. The CDR3 runs to 15 residues. In DNA, the CDR3 is TGTGCCATCGCGGATACAACGGCGCAACGCTATGGCTACACCTTC. Translating gives CAIADTTAQRYGYTF.